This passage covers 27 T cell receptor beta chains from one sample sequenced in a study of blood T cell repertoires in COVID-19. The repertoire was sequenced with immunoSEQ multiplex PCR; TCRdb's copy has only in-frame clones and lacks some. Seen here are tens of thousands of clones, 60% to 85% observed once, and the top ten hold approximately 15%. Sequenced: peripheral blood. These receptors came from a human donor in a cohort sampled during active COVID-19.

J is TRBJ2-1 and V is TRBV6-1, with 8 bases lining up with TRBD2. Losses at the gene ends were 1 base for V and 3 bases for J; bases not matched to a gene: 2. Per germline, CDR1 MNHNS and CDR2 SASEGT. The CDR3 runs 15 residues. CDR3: CASSEDSGDYNEQFF. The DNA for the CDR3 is TGTGCCAGCAGTGAAGATAGCGGGGACTACAATGAGCAGTTCTTC.

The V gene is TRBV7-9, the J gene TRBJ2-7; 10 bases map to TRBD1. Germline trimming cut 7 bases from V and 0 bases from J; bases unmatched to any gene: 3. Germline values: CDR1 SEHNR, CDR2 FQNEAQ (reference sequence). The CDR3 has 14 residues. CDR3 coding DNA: TGTGCCAGCACTAGGACAGGGGGCTCCTACGAGCAGTACTTC. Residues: CASTRTGGSYEQYF.

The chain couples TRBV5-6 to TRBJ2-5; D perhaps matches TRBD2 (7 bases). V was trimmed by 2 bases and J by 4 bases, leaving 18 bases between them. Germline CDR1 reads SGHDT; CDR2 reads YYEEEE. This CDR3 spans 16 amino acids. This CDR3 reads CASSFRFGGPGETQYF. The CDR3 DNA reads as TGTGCCAGCAGCTTTAGGTTCGGGGGGCCTGGAGAGACCCAGTACTTC.

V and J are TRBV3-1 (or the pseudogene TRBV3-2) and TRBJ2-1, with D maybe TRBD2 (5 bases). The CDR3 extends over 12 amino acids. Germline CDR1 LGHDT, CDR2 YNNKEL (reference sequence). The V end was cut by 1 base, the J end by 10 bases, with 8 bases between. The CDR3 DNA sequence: TGTGCCAGCAGCCAAGTTCCGGGAGAGCAGTTCTTC. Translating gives CASSQVPGEQFF.

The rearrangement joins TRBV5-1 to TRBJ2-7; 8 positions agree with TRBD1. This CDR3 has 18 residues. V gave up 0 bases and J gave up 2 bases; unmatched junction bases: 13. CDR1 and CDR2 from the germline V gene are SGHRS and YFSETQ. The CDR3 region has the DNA TGCGCCAGCAGCTTGGCCTTTGGGACAGGCTCTCCCACCTACGAGCAGTACTTC. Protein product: CASSLAFGTGSPTYEQYF.

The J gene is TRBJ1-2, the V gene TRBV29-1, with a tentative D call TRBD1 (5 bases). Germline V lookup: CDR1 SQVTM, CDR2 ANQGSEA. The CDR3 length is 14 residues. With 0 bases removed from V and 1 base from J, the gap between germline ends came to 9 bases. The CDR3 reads CSVEDTGFNYGYTF. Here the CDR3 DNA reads TGCAGCGTTGAAGATACAGGCTTTAACTATGGCTACACCTTC.

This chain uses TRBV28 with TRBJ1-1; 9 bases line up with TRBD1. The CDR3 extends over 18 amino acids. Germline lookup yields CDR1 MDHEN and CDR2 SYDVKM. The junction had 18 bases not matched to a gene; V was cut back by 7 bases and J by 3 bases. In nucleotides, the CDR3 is TGTGCCAGCACCCCCTTCCGGCGGGACAGGGAACGGGACACTGAAGCTTTCTTT. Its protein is CASTPFRRDRERDTEAFF.

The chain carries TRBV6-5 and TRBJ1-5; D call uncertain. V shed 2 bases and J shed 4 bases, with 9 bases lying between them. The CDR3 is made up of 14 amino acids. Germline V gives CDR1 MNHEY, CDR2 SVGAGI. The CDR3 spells CASSYNIGNQPQHF. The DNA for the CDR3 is TGTGCCAGCAGTTACAACATCGGGAATCAGCCCCAGCATTTT.

The CDR3 nucleotides read TGTGCCACCAGTGACTCCGGGACAACGAACACTGAAGCTTTCTTT. Residues: CATSDSGTTNTEAFF. The chain uses TRBV24-1 and TRBJ1-1, with D possibly TRBD1 on 6 matching bases. This CDR3 region has 15 residues. Trimming removed 4 bases at V and 1 base at J, with 12 bases between. Germline loops: CDR1 KGHDR, CDR2 SFDVKD.

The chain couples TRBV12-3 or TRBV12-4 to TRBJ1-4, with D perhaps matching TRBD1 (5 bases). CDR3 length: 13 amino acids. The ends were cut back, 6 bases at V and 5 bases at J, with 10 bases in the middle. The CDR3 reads CASRDSVNEKLFF. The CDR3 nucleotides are TGTGCCAGCAGAGACAGCGTCAATGAAAAACTGTTTTTT.

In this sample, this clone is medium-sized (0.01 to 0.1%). The CDR3 DNA reads TGTGCCAGCAGTGAACTGAATTCACCCCTCCACTTT. This sequence encodes CASSELNSPLHF. The V and J genes are TRBV25-1 and TRBJ1-6; D remains unclear. Germline V lookup: CDR1 MGHDK, CDR2 SYGVNS. CDR3 size: 12 residues. The ends were cut back, 2 bases at V and 7 bases at J, with 3 bases in the middle.

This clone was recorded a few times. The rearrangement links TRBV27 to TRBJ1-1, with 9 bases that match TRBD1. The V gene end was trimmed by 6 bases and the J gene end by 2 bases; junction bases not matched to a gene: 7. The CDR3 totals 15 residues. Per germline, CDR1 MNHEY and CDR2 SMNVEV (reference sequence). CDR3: CASSQGQGPNTEAFF. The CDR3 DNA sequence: TGTGCCAGCAGCCAAGGACAGGGGCCCAACACTGAAGCTTTCTTT.

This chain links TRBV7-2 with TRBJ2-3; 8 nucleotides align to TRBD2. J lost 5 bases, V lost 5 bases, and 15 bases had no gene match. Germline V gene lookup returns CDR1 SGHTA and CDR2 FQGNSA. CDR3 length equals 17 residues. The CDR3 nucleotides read TGTGCCAGCAGCCCCCAGGCGGCGCGGGGGGCCCTAGATACGCAGTATTTT. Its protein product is CASSPQAARGALDTQYF.

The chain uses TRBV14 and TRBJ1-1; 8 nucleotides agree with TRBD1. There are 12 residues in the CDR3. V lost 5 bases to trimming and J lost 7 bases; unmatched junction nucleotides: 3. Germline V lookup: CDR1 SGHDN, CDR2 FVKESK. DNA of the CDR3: TGTGCCAGCAGCGGGGGACAGGTTGAAGCTTTCTTT. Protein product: CASSGGQVEAFF.

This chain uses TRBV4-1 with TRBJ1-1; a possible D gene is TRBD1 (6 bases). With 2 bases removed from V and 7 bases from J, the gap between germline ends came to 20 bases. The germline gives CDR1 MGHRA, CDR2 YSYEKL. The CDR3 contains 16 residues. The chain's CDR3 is CASSQLNGDNPFEAFF. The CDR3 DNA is TGCGCCAGCAGCCAACTCAACGGGGACAATCCCTTTGAAGCTTTCTTT.

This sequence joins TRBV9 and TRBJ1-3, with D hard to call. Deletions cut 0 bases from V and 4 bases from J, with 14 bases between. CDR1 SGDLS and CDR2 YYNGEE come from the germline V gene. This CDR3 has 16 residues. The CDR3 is CASSVGANSDGNTIYF. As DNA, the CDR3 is TGTGCCAGCAGCGTAGGGGCCAACTCAGACGGAAACACCATATATTTT.

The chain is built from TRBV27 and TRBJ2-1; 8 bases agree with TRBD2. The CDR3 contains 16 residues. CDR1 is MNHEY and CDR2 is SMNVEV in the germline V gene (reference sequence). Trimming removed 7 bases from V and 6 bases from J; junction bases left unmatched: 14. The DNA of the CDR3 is TGTGCCAGCAATTCTTTGAAGCGGGAGAGCCGCAATGAGCAGTTCTTC. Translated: CASNSLKRESRNEQFF.

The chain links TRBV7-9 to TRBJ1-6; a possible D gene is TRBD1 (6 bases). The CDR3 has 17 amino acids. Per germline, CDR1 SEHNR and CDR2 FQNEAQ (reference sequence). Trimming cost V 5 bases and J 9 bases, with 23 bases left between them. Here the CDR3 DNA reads TGTGCCAGCAGCCCAGGGGCGGGGGCTCAACCTCCTTCACCCCTCCACTTT. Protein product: CASSPGAGAQPPSPLHF.

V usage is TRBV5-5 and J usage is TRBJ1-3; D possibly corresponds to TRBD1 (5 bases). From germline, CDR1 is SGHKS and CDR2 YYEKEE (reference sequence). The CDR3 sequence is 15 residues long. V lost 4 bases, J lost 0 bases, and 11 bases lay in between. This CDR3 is CASSPGLSSGNTIYF. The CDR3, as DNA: TGTGCCAGCAGCCCGGGACTGAGCTCTGGAAACACCATATATTTT.

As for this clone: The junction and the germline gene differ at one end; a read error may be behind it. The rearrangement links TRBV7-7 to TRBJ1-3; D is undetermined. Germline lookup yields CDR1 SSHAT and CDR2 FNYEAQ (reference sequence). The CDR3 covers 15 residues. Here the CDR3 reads CASSQTPEAGNTIYF. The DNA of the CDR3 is TGTGCTAGCAGCCAGACCCCCGAGGCTGGAAACACCATATATTTT.

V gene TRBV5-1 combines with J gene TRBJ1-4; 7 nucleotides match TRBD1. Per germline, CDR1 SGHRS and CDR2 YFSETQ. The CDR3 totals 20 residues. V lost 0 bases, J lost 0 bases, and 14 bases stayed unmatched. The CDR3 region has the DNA TGCGCCAGCAGCTTGGCCATAACAGGGGATGCTCGGGCAACTAATGAAAAACTGTTTTTT. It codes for CASSLAITGDARATNEKLFF.

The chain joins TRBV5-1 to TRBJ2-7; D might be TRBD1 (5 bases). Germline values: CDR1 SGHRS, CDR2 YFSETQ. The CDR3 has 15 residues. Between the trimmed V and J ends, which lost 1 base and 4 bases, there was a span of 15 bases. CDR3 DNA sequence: TGCGCCAGCAGCTTGAATACAGGTTCACGATACGAGCAGTACTTC. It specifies CASSLNTGSRYEQYF.

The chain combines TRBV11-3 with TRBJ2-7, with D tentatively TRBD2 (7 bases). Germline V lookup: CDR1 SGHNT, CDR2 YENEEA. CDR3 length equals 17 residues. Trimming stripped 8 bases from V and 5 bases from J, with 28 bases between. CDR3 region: CASGLVGGAATNHEQYF. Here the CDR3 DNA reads TGTGCCAGCGGATTAGTTGGGGGGGCGGCTACCAACCACGAGCAGTACTTC.

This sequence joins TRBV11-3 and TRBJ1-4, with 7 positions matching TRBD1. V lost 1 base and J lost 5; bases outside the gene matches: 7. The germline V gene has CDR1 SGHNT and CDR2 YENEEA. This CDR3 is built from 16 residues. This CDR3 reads CASSLATDRRNEKLFF. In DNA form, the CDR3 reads TGTGCCAGCAGCTTAGCCACGGACAGGAGGAATGAAAAACTGTTTTTT. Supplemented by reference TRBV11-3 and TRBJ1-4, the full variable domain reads EAGVVQSPRYKIIEKKQPVAFWCNPISGHNTLYWYLQNLGQGPELLIRYENEEAVDDSQLPKDRFSAERLKGVDSTLKIQPAELGDSAVYLCASSLATDRRNEKLFFGSGTQLSVL.

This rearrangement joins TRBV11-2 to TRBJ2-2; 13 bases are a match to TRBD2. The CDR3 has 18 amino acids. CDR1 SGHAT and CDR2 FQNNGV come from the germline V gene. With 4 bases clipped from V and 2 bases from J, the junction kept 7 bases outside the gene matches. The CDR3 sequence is CASSSRLAGGLNTGELFF. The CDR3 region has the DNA TGTGCCAGCAGCTCTCGACTAGCGGGGGGCCTAAACACCGGGGAGCTGTTTTTT.

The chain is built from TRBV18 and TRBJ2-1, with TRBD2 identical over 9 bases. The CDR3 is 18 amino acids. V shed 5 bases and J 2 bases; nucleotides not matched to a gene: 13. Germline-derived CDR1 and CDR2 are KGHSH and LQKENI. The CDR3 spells CASSSQDLIAGAYNEQFF. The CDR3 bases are TGTGCCAGCTCATCTCAAGATTTAATAGCGGGGGCCTACAATGAGCAGTTCTTC.

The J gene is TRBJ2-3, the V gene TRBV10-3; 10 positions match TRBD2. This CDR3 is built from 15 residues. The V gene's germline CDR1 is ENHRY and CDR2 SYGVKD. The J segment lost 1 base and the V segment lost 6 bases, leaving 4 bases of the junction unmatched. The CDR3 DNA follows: TGTGCCATCAGCCCCGGGACTAGCGGCACAGATACGCAGTATTTT. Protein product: CAISPGTSGTDTQYF.